This T cell receptor (beta chain) comes out of a study of cytomegalovirus exposure and HLA in healthy donors. Study-level results: There were some public TCRs occurring in many donors, but most TCR sequences were rare. In vitro confirmation showed three CMV-associated chains to be CMV antigen specific. The authors listed approximately 150 TCR beta chains as cytomegalovirus-associated.

There are 14 residues in the CDR3. Germline CDR1 SQVTM, CDR2 ANQGSEA. Losses at the gene ends were 4 bases for V and 5 bases for J; bases not matched to a gene: 5. The method was immunoSEQ multiplex PCR; TCRdb's version includes in-frame clones alone and lacks a portion of them. There are some 120,000 clones in the sample; approximately 95% occur only once, and less than 2% lies in the top ten. This clone was counted once. Its antigen is unidentified. This chain joins TRBV29-1 and TRBJ2-5, with 12 bases matching TRBD1. Sample: PBMCs. The clonotype comes from a man between 18 and 29 years old in good health and CMV-seronegative. The chain's CDR3 is CSVGGQGAKETQYF. Here the CDR3 DNA reads TGCAGCGTTGGGGGACAGGGGGCGAAGGAGACCCAGTACTTC.